What follows are 17 T cell receptor beta chains derived from one specimen sequenced in a study of cytomegalovirus exposure and HLA in healthy donors. PCR amplification relied on 60 Vbeta primers (plus 13 Jbeta primers). TCRdb's table, derived via immunoSEQ multiplex PCR, lists solely in-frame clones and lacks some. The table records under 200,000 clones, 84% of them present only once. Sequencing used PBMCs. The receptors were gathered from a boy aged 2 to 9 in good health and CMV-seronegative.

The genes are TRBV5-4 and TRBJ2-1; no clear D. The V gene's germline CDR1 is SGHNT and CDR2 YYREEE (reference sequence). The CDR3 length is 14 residues. V was cut by 1 base and J by 4 bases, with 9 bases left in between. CDR3 nucleotide sequence: TGTGCCAGCAGCTTGTCCAGATTTTACAATGAGCAGTTCTTC. Amino acids: CASSLSRFYNEQFF.

The chain couples TRBV25-1 to TRBJ2-7; D is ambiguous. Germline CDR1 is MGHDK and CDR2 is SYGVNS. This CDR3 spans 14 amino acids. Trimming shortened V by 4 bases and J by 0 bases, and 10 bases separated the two germline ends. The CDR3 DNA is TGTGCCAGCAGTGGAGACTTCAGCTCCTACGAGCAGTACTTC. Translated, it gives CASSGDFSSYEQYF.

The V call is TRBV27, the J call TRBJ2-1; 8 nucleotides line up with TRBD1. Germline V gene data show CDR1 as MNHEY and CDR2 as SMNVEV (reference sequence). V trimming: 3 bases; J trimming: 2 bases; junction bases outside the gene matches: 6. This CDR3 has 16 residues. CDR3 region: CASSLSTGATYNEQFF. CDR3 sequence (DNA): TGTGCCAGCAGTTTGTCGACAGGGGCCACCTACAATGAGCAGTTCTTC.

The chain has TRBV6-5 and TRBJ2-1, with D possibly TRBD2 on 5 matching bases. V lost 4 bases and J lost 4, with 17 bases in between. This CDR3 region has 16 residues. Looked up from germline, CDR1 is MNHEY and CDR2 is SVGAGI. CDR3 protein: CASSSERTALYNEQFF. Written as DNA, the CDR3 is TGTGCCAGCAGTTCCGAGCGGACTGCTCTATACAATGAGCAGTTCTTC.

The CDR3 DNA follows: TGTGCCAGCAGCTTCCGGGGAGTGGGACAGGGGGGCACCGGGGAGCTGTTTTTT. It is translated as CASSFRGVGQGGTGELFF. V and J are TRBV7-9 and TRBJ2-2; 11 nucleotides match TRBD1. The V and J ends lost 3 bases and 4 bases, in that order; junction bases with no gene match: 10. Per the germline V gene, CDR1 is SEHNR and CDR2 is FQNEAQ (reference sequence). This CDR3 has 18 residues.

On this clone: Within the sample, other DNA sequences also encode this same CDR3. The chain employs TRBV6-5 and TRBJ2-1, with a weak D call TRBD1 (6 bases). Looked up from germline, CDR1 is MNHEY and CDR2 is SVGAGI. With 9 bases removed from V and 10 bases from J, the gap between germline ends came to 13 bases. The CDR3 is 11 residues long. In DNA, the CDR3 is TGTGCCAGTAGGGCCGGGACAGAGCAGTTCTTC. This translates into CASRAGTEQFF.

This clone was found a few times. The identical CDR3 is also encoded by other nucleotide sequences in the sample. This chain connects TRBV18 to TRBJ2-7; D is perhaps TRBD1 (6 bases). Trimming shortened V by 3 bases and J by 0 bases, and 9 bases separated the two germline ends. The germline gives CDR1 KGHSH, CDR2 LQKENI. CDR3 length: 14 amino acids. The chain's CDR3 is CASSPGAGSYEQYF. The CDR3 DNA reads as TGTGCCAGCTCACCGGGGGCAGGCTCCTACGAGCAGTACTTC.

The J gene is TRBJ2-1, the V gene TRBV5-4, with 9 bases matching TRBD2. Germline V gives CDR1 SGHNT, CDR2 YYREEE (reference sequence). This CDR3 has 15 residues. The ends lost 0 bases at V and 6 bases at J; junction bases unmatched: 4. DNA for the CDR3: TGTGCCAGCAGCTTGGCACCAGCGGGAGGCAATGAGCAGTTCTTC. Translated: CASSLAPAGGNEQFF.

V gene TRBV4-1 combines with J gene TRBJ2-7; TRBD1 agrees at 9 bases. CDR3 size: 15 residues. Germline-derived CDR1 and CDR2 are MGHRA and YSYEKL. Losses at the gene ends were 3 bases for V and 1 base for J; bases not matched to a gene: 4. The CDR3, as DNA: TGCGCCAGCAGCCATCGGGACAGGGCTTCCTACGAGCAGTACTTC. It specifies CASSHRDRASYEQYF.

This chain uses TRBV9 with TRBJ1-3, with 7 bases fitting TRBD1. The CDR3 extends over 14 amino acids. Germline V lookup: CDR1 SGDLS, CDR2 YYNGEE. Losses at the gene ends were 5 bases for V and 0 bases for J; bases not matched to a gene: 2. The chain's CDR3 is CASRGQTSGNTIYF. The CDR3 DNA follows: TGTGCCAGCAGGGGACAGACCTCTGGAAACACCATATATTTT.

Note on this clone: The junction differs from germline at one of its ends, possibly a read error. The chain uses TRBV29-1 and TRBJ2-1; 9 nucleotides agree with TRBD2. The CDR3 sequence is 17 residues long. CDR1 and CDR2 from the germline V gene are SQVTM and ANQGSEA. CDR3 DNA: TGCAGCATTGAAGATCGGGCGCGGGAGGGCCGTTACAATGAGCAGTTCTTC. Its protein product is CSIEDRAREGRYNEQFF.

The chain recombines TRBV29-1 with TRBJ2-7, with TRBD2 identical over 7 bases. Germline loops: CDR1 SQVTM, CDR2 ANQGSEA. V lost 3 bases and J lost 3; bases outside the gene matches: 11. The CDR3 covers 15 residues. CDR3 in amino acids: CSVESALGGDYEQYF. Written as DNA, the CDR3 is TGCAGCGTTGAGTCGGCTCTGGGGGGGGACTACGAGCAGTACTTC.

The CDR3 DNA is TGTGCCAGCAGCGTAGGGGAGACCCTCTGGGGCTACACCTTC. This encodes CASSVGETLWGYTF. This chain joins TRBV9 and TRBJ1-2, with D uncertain. This CDR3 has 14 residues. The germline V gene encodes CDR1 SGDLS and CDR2 YYNGEE. V was trimmed by 0 bases and J by 8 bases, leaving 14 bases between them.

This rearrangement joins TRBV19 to TRBJ1-6; D ambiguous. V shed 3 bases and J shed 5 bases, with 11 bases lying between them. Germline lookup yields CDR1 LNHDA and CDR2 SQIVND (reference sequence). The CDR3 loop spans 15 amino acids. The chain's CDR3 is CASSMGGRNNSPLHF. The CDR3 DNA follows: TGTGCCAGTAGTATGGGAGGGAGAAATAATTCACCCCTCCACTTT. The variable domain in full, with the rest retrieved from reference TRBV19 and TRBJ1-6, is DGGITQSPKYLFRKEGQNVTLSCEQNLNHDAMYWYRQDPGQGLRLIYYSQIVNDFQKGDIAEGYSVSREKKESFPLTVTSAQKNPTAFYLCASSMGGRNNSPLHFGNGTRLTVT.

This chain connects TRBV14 to TRBJ2-7; D unclear. CDR1 SGHDN and CDR2 FVKESK come from the germline V gene. V gave up 0 bases and J gave up 5 bases, with 11 bases separating them. The CDR3 consists of 14 residues. The CDR3 bases are TGTGCCAGCAGCCAAGATGTCTTAGTCCACGAGCAGTACTTC. Translated: CASSQDVLVHEQYF. Complete variable domain (other parts from reference TRBV14 and TRBJ2-7): EAGVTQFPSHSVIEKGQTVTLRCDPISGHDNLYWYRRVMGKEIKFLLHFVKESKQDESGMPNNRFLAERTGGTYSTLKVQPAELEDSGVYFCASSQDVLVHEQYFGPGTRLTVT.

The gene calls are TRBV9 and TRBJ1-2, with TRBD1 matching 7 bases. Germline loops: CDR1 SGDLS, CDR2 YYNGEE. The V segment lost 4 bases and the J segment 0 bases; nucleotides outside the gene matches: 9. The CDR3 is 16 amino acids. CDR3 in DNA: TGTGCCAGCAGCACCCATGGGACAGCTTCTAACTATGGCTACACCTTC. Protein product: CASSTHGTASNYGYTF.

The CDR3, as DNA: TGTGCCAGCAGCTTTGAGTCGGACAGGAGCTCCTACGAGCAGTACTTC. Translating gives CASSFESDRSSYEQYF. The J gene is TRBJ2-7, the V gene TRBV7-3; TRBD1 matches 7 bases. The CDR3 extends over 16 amino acids. The germline V gene has CDR1 SGHTA and CDR2 FQGTGA. Germline trimming cut 3 bases from V and 0 bases from J; bases unmatched to any gene: 8.